The clone carrying this TCR beta chain was observed a few times. Its target is unknown. The germline CDR1 and CDR2 sequences are SSHAT and FNYEAQ (reference sequence). This CDR3 has 15 amino acids. V gave up 5 bases and J gave up 3 bases, with 16 bases separating them. PCR was performed a second time for roughly 7 to 11 cycles using a sample-barcoded 5' primer and a J-beta primer mix. TCRdb itself ran the 5' RACE reads through MiXCR, one entry per CDR3 protein. Here the sample spans fewer than 1.5 million distinct CDR3 sequences, roughly 40% being singletons. At least 7 million PBMCs were isolated per sample. No fewer than 5.5 micrograms of total RNA were isolated from every sample. The data stem from a study of blood T cells in healthy people across ages. Study-level findings and limits: There were more naive CD4+ cells and higher diversity in long-lived donors than in aged donors. Calculation of diversity from one million T cells yielded estimates considered to be underestimates.

This chain connects TRBV7-7 to TRBJ1-2, with a tentative D call TRBD1 (6 bases). The specimen was blood. This receptor was identified in a woman aged 18-29 years in good health. The CDR3 nucleotides are TGTGCCAGCAGCCGGGAAAGGGGGGCAGACTATGGCTACACCTTC. It specifies CASSRERGADYGYTF.